The 6 T cell receptor beta chains below all came from one sample that was sequenced in a study of T cell repertoires in cytomegalovirus infection. TCRdb re-analysed the reads in MiXCR, keeping a single row per CDR3 protein. Altogether some 920,000 distinct CDR3 sequences are present, around 30% being singletons, with the ten largest covering over 12%. These receptors' antigens are unknown. The material sequenced was cultured CD8+ T cells from PBMCs, taken from culture after CMV antigen stimulation. These receptors all stem from a human donor in good health (CMV status not recorded). Some clones in this sample may be carry-over from other donors' samples.

The CDR3 bases are TGTGCCATCAGTGAGTCGATTCTGGGCTCCTACGAGCAGTACGTC. Its translation is CAISESILGSYEQYV. V usage is TRBV10-3 and J usage is TRBJ2-7, with D hard to call. V was pared by 0 bases and J by 0 bases, with 9 bases between. The CDR3 loop spans 15 amino acids. Germline V gene data show CDR1 as ENHRY and CDR2 as SYGVKD.

This chain uses TRBV5-1 with TRBJ2-1; TRBD1 matches 8 bases. Germline loops: CDR1 SGHRS, CDR2 YFSETQ. The V and J ends lost 3 bases and 0 bases, in that order; junction bases with no gene match: 8. This CDR3 spans 17 amino acids. Here the CDR3 DNA reads TGCGCCAGCAGCTACGGACAGGGATCCCCCTCCTACAATGAGCAGTTCTTC. It codes for CASSYGQGSPSYNEQFF. Based on the CDR3 plus reference TRBV5-1 and TRBJ2-1, the full variable domain is KAGVTQTPRYLIKTRGQQVTLSCSPISGHRSVSWYQQTPGQGLQFLFEYFSETQRNKGNFPGRFSGRQFSNSRSEMNVSTLELGDSALYLCASSYGQGSPSYNEQFFGPGTRLTVL.

The gene calls are TRBV29-1 and TRBJ2-1, with D possibly TRBD2 on 6 matching bases. The CDR3 consists of 18 residues. V was trimmed by 5 bases and J by 0 bases, leaving 23 bases between them. Germline CDR1 and CDR2: SQVTM and ANQGSEA. The CDR3 region has the DNA TGCAGCGTTTTGAGGGGCGGGGTGATAGCTATCTCCTACAATGAGCAGTTCTTC. It is translated as CSVLRGGVIAISYNEQFF.

This clonotype appeared once. The gene calls are TRBV5-1 and TRBJ1-4; no definite D call. V lost 4 bases to trimming and J lost 0 bases, with 16 bases between them. The CDR3 covers 17 residues. Per germline, CDR1 SGHRS and CDR2 YFSETQ. The chain's CDR3 is CASSIRPKDATNEKLFF. DNA of the CDR3: TGCGCCAGCAGCATCAGACCTAAGGATGCAACTAATGAAAAACTGTTTTTT. The whole variable domain, remainder taken from reference TRBV5-1 and TRBJ1-4, is KAGVTQTPRYLIKTRGQQVTLSCSPISGHRSVSWYQQTPGQGLQFLFEYFSETQRNKGNFPGRFSGRQFSNSRSEMNVSTLELGDSALYLCASSIRPKDATNEKLFFGSGTQLSVL.

The rearrangement links TRBV7-2 to TRBJ2-1; D is uncertain. V lost 6 bases and J lost 9, with 12 bases in between. The V gene's germline CDR1 is SGHTA and CDR2 FQGNSA. The CDR3 consists of 12 residues. CDR3: CASSMLGAEQFF. CDR3 in DNA: TGTGCCAGCAGTATGTTGGGTGCTGAGCAGTTCTTC.

This clonotype was seen many times. V and J are TRBV6-2 or TRBV6-3 and TRBJ2-7, with 7 bases fitting TRBD2. CDR3 length: 17 amino acids. CDR1 and CDR2 (germline): MNHEY, SVGEGT. V gave up 2 bases and J gave up 3 bases; unmatched junction bases: 13. For the CDR3, the DNA is TGTGCCAGCAGTTACCAGATCGGTGCGGGGGACCGCTACGAGCAGTACGTC. Amino acids: CASSYQIGAGDRYEQYV.